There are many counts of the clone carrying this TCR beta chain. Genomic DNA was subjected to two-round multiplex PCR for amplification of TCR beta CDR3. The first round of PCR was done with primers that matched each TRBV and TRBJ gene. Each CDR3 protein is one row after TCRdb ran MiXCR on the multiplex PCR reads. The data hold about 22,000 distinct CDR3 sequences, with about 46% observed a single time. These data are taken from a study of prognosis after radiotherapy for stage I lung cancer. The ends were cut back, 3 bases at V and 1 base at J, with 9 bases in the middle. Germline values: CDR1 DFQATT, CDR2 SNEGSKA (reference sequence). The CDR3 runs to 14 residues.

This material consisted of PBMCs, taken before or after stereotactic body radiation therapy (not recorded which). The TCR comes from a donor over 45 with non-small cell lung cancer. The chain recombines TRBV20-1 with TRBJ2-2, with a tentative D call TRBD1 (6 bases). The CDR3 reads CSARTGRNTGELFF. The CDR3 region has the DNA TGCAGTGCTAGGACAGGTCGGAACACCGGGGAGCTGTTTTTT.